The T cell receptor (beta chain) under discussion was sequenced for a study of T cells after yellow fever vaccination. General study findings and limits: Contamination by abundant bulk-population clonotypes could be present in FACS-sorted repertoires. Weaker in magnitude, the secondary response showed a faster peak on day 5 versus 15.

The CDR3 contains 14 residues. Unmatched junction bases numbered 8, after V lost 8 bases and J lost 3 bases. CDR1 MDHEN and CDR2 SYDVKM come from the germline V gene. Generation of TCR cDNA used 5'RACE template switching (which added a universal primer site and UMIs). TCRdb processed the 5' RACE reads anew with MiXCR; each CDR3 protein has one entry. The profile shows some 120,000 distinct CDR3 sequences, approximately 8.4% of them singletons. This clonotype came up a few times. Its specificity is not known. Here the sequenced sample was CD8+ T cells sorted from PBMCs, taken 45 days after the yellow fever booster vaccination. V gene TRBV28 combines with J gene TRBJ2-5, with TRBD1 matching 8 bases. This clonotype was obtained from a young man who received the YFV17D yellow fever vaccine. CDR3 sequence (DNA): TGTGCCAGCTCCACCTCAGGGGGCAAAGAGACCCAGTACTTC. This translates into CASSTSGGKETQYF.